Listed here are 5 T cell receptor beta chains from one sample, sequenced in a study of blood T cell repertoires in COVID-19. Sequenced by immunoSEQ multiplex PCR; TCRdb stores in-frame clones only, minus some. The table has some 50,000 clones, 70% to 90% seen once; the top ten hold about 5%. Sequences were obtained from peripheral blood. These TCRs come from a man aged 35 to 55 with active COVID-19.

The V and J genes are TRBV28 and TRBJ2-7, with 8 bases that match TRBD1. Germline CDR1 MDHEN, CDR2 SYDVKM. With V trimmed by 9 bases and J by 4 bases, 8 bases remained unmatched. The CDR3 has 13 residues. CDR3 DNA sequence: TGTGCCAGTGTCCAGGGGGCGTCTTACGAGCAGTACTTC. Translation: CASVQGASYEQYF.

This clone was picked up one time. The chain couples TRBV5-5 to TRBJ1-2; 7 nucleotides agree with TRBD1. Germline lookup yields CDR1 SGHKS and CDR2 YYEKEE (reference sequence). CDR3 length: 15 residues. The V gene end was trimmed by 2 bases and the J gene end by 4 bases; junction bases not matched to a gene: 8. The CDR3 sequence: CASSLTPTGSYGYTF. The CDR3 nucleotides are TGTGCCAGCAGCTTAACCCCGACAGGGAGCTATGGCTACACCTTC. Using reference TRBV5-5 and TRBJ1-2 for the parts outside the CDR3, the full variable domain is DAGVTQSPTHLIKTRGQQVTLRCSPISGHKSVSWYQQVLGQGPQFIFQYYEKEERGRGNFPDRFSARQFPNYSSELNVNALLLGDSALYLCASSLTPTGSYGYTFGSGTRLTVV.

This chain joins TRBV19 and TRBJ1-2; 9 nucleotides match TRBD1. There are 13 residues in the CDR3. V dropped 6 bases and J dropped 7; count of bases not matched to a gene: 6. In germline, CDR1 is LNHDA, CDR2 SQIVND (reference sequence). CDR3 in DNA: TGTGCCAGTAGAACAGGGGGCGTCAGTGGCTACACCTTC. Translating gives CASRTGGVSGYTF.

The chain uses TRBV28 and TRBJ1-1; 9 bases match TRBD1. V lost 6 bases to trimming and J lost 4 bases; unmatched junction nucleotides: 9. Germline lookup yields CDR1 MDHEN and CDR2 SYDVKM. The CDR3 has 15 amino acids. The CDR3 DNA sequence: TGTGCCAGCAGCCAAAACAGGGGGCGAAGCACTGAAGCTTTCTTT. Amino acids: CASSQNRGRSTEAFF.

The chain joins TRBV11-2 to TRBJ2-3; TRBD1 might be the D (6 bases). Germline values: CDR1 SGHAT, CDR2 FQNNGV. CDR3 length: 16 amino acids. V lost 5 bases and J lost 0, with 15 bases in between. The CDR3 DNA sequence: TGTGCCAGCAGCCCTCTCGCCGGGACAAGCACAGATACGCAGTATTTT. Translating it yields CASSPLAGTSTDTQYF.